This T cell receptor beta chain was identified in a study of blood T cell repertoires in COVID-19. The CDR3 loop spans 16 amino acids. The table came from immunoSEQ multiplex PCR; TCRdb's copy has only in-frame clones and leaves some out. This table has about 210,000 clones, roughly 85% appearing once. Sequenced input: peripheral blood. The TCR comes from a man aged 50-59 years with COVID-19, enrolled during active disease. The genes are TRBV21-1 and TRBJ1-1; the tabulated D call, TRBD1, remains unverified against the DNA. TRBV21-1 is termed a pseudogene. Here the CDR3 DNA reads TGTGCCAGCAGCAAAGGTAGAGCGAAGGGGGACACTGAAGCTTTCTTT. Its protein is CASSKGRAKGDTEAFF.